The 5 T cell receptor beta chains below all came from one sample that was sequenced in a study of high-grade serous ovarian cancer treatment subgroups. Sequencing was performed with immunoSEQ multiplex PCR; in TCRdb, only in-frame clones are kept and a portion is missing. The sample has roughly 20,000 clones, around 74% seen once; the top ten hold roughly 6.1%. Tumor samples were obtained before definitive surgery or chemotherapy. The sample consisted of tumor tissue. Source of these receptors: a human donor with high-grade serous ovarian cancer.

V usage is TRBV6-6 and J usage is TRBJ1-3, with 9 bases fitting TRBD1. Germline CDR1 reads MNHNY; CDR2 reads SVGAGI (reference sequence). The V and J ends lost 6 bases and 8 bases, in that order; junction bases with no gene match: 8. The CDR3 is 14 residues long. The DNA of the CDR3 is TGTGCCAGCAGCTTGGGACAGGGCCCCGACACCATATATTTT. It specifies CASSLGQGPDTIYF.

The chain has TRBV4-1 and TRBJ2-1; 7 positions agree with TRBD1. There are 15 residues in the CDR3. Germline V gene data show CDR1 as MGHRA and CDR2 as YSYEKL. After removal of 4 bases from V and 4 bases from J, the junction contained 7 bases not matched to a gene. CDR3 protein: CASSRGGTVYNEQFF. The CDR3 DNA is TGCGCCAGCAGCCGAGGTGGGACAGTTTACAATGAGCAGTTCTTC.

The chain links TRBV29-1 to TRBJ2-7; 8 bases are a match to TRBD1. CDR1 is SQVTM, CDR2 ANQGSEA, per germline. The V and J ends lost 7 bases and 2 bases, in that order; junction bases with no gene match: 4. The CDR3 extends over 12 amino acids. Here the CDR3 DNA reads TGCAGCGGAGCCAGGGGGCCCTACGAGCAGTACTTC. Translating it yields CSGARGPYEQYF.

V is TRBV28 and J is TRBJ2-5; D ambiguous. The germline V and J ends were trimmed by 6 bases and 7 bases, with 18 bases remaining between them. From germline, CDR1 is MDHEN and CDR2 SYDVKM. This CDR3 region has 14 residues. The DNA for the CDR3 is TGTGCCAGCAGCCCTCGTAGGAGTTTTGGGACCCAGTACTTC. Protein product: CASSPRRSFGTQYF.

The chain links TRBV19 to TRBJ2-1; 9 bases are a match to TRBD1. V trimming: 5 bases; J trimming: 9 bases; junction bases outside the gene matches: 17. The CDR3 spans 17 residues. CDR1 is LNHDA, CDR2 SQIVND, per germline (reference sequence). CDR3 sequence (DNA): TGTGCCAGTAGTCGTTCCGGGACAGGGACCCGTCTCGGTGAGCAGTTCTTC. Translated, it gives CASSRSGTGTRLGEQFF. The full variable domain, its missing parts supplied by reference TRBV19 and TRBJ2-1, is DGGITQSPKYLFRKEGQNVTLSCEQNLNHDAMYWYRQDPGQGLRLIYYSQIVNDFQKGDIAEGYSVSREKKESFPLTVTSAQKNPTAFYLCASSRSGTGTRLGEQFFGPGTRLTVL.